This TCR beta chain was retrieved from a study of T cell responses to AZD1222 COVID-19 vaccine. General observations from the study: Breadth and depth of Spike-specific TCRs rose after two AZD1222 doses.

Some clones are missing from TCRdb's copy, which holds only in-frame ones; the method was immunoSEQ multiplex PCR. Among 150,000 or so clones listed, roughly 91% were seen once. Note on this clone: No antigen is known for it.

Trimming removed 0 bases at V and 7 bases at J, with 10 bases between. This CDR3 has 14 amino acids. CDR1 and CDR2 (germline): MGHRA, YSYEKL. V usage is TRBV4-1 and J usage is TRBJ1-5; D remains unclear. The sequences come from peripheral blood, collected on day 0 of AZD1222 vaccination. The receptor's source is an adult in good health. The CDR3 protein is CASSQESFQQPQHF. DNA for the CDR3: TGCGCCAGCAGCCAAGAGAGCTTCCAGCAGCCCCAGCATTTT.